This TCR beta chain comes out of a study of glioma-infiltrating T cells. Study findings and constraints: Gliomas, especially low-grade, showed above-expected tissue-blood divergence; non-neoplastic patients showed below. Very few CDR3 sequences were shared between tissue and blood.

This CDR3 is built from 15 residues. J gave up 6 bases and V 7 bases, and 10 bases lay outside the gene matches. There are many counts of this clonotype. Its antigen is undetermined. TCR alpha and beta CDR3 regions were amplified from RNA using iRepertoire nested multiplex PCR. TCRdb itself ran the multiplex PCR reads through MiXCR, one entry per CDR3 protein. The sample shows 150,000 to 200,000 distinct CDR3 sequences, more than 25% of them seen only once. This chain links TRBV12-3 or TRBV12-4 with TRBJ1-5; the match to TRBD1 covers 9 bases. Material: glioma tissue, nonneoplastic brain tissue, or PBMCs (not recorded which). This TCR was recovered from a human donor with low-grade glioma or glioblastoma, undergoing nonglioma brain surgery, or in good health (not recorded which). The DNA of the CDR3 is TGTGCCAGCACTCAAGGGACAGGGTGGGGTCAGCCCCAGCATTTT. Protein sequence: CASTQGTGWGQPQHF.